Detailed here is one TCR beta chain. Its matching antigen is unknown. The data were obtained in a study of CD8 T cells in ankylosing spondylitis. This CDR3 contains 12 residues. Looked up from germline, CDR1 is LGHDT and CDR2 is YNNKEL (reference sequence). Trimming took 8 bases from V and 9 from J, leaving 11 bases between them. The TCR beta libraries were generated through quantitative 5'-RACE incorporating molecular barcodes. In TCRdb, the 5' RACE reads were re-called with MiXCR into one record per CDR3 protein. The data hold fewer than 450,000 distinct CDR3 sequences, with 15% to 20% observed a single time. Broader study findings: The authors found the disease-linked clones to be CD8+ and relatively rare in peripheral blood. Blood of patients with ankylosing spondylitis appeared to be characterized by a TCR beta motif of eight highly homologous variants. The authors reported significant enrichment of disease-linked clones in matched ankylosing spondylitis synovial fluid.

The gene calls are TRBV3-1 and TRBJ1-6; D call uncertain. Sequenced material: blood, either unsorted or a sorted T cell fraction (not recorded which). The clonotype originates from a male donor with ankylosing spondylitis. The CDR3 sequence is CASSNTGSPLHF. In DNA form, the CDR3 reads TGTGCCAGCTCTAACACGGGTTCACCCCTCCACTTT.